Listed below are T cell receptor beta chains from one sample, sequenced in a study of T-cell memory formation after mild COVID-19. TCRdb reanalysed the 5' RACE reads using MiXCR and keeps one entry per CDR3 protein. The table has around 510,000 distinct CDR3 sequences, roughly 20% seen once. The sequenced material came from PBMCs or a T cell subset sorted from them (not recorded which). The receptor source for this set is an adult woman who had mild COVID-19 (a few samples of this study predate the infection). Cell type and time point are not known. Both conserved end residues are part of each CDR3. The D gene is left open where the match is weak. The size entry is marked missing in some rows and otherwise reads once, few, many or a size class.

CASSPGSGGAPDTQYF	TGTGCCAGCAGCCCAGGTAGCGGGGGGGCTCCAGATACGCAGTATTTT	TRBD2	TRBJ2-3	TRBV7-6	many
CASRSGVSYNEQFF	TGTGCCAGCAGGAGCGGGGTCTCCTACAATGAGCAGTTCTTC	TRBD2	TRBJ2-1	TRBV2	.
CATGETGVTQPQHF	TGTGCCACCGGTGAGACAGGGGTCACTCAGCCCCAGCATTTT	TRBD1	TRBJ1-5	TRBV24-1	.
CASSQDRSNSYNEQFF	TGCGCCAGCAGCCAAGATCGGTCGAACTCCTACAATGAGCAGTTCTTC	.	TRBJ2-1	TRBV4-1	many
CASSFGTGGTGEPQHF	TGTGCCAGCAGCTTTGGGACAGGGGGAACCGGGGAGCCCCAGCATTTT	TRBD1	TRBJ1-5	TRBV11-2	.
CASSQDPQVFAHEQFF	TGCGCCAGCAGCCAAGATCCGCAGGTGTTTGCCCATGAGCAGTTCTTC	.	TRBJ2-1	TRBV4-1	.
CSASGPWGSTGNTIYF	TGCAGTGCTAGCGGACCCTGGGGATCAACTGGAAACACCATATATTTT	.	TRBJ1-3	TRBV20-1	.
CASSLVSGGGTDTQYF	TGCGCCAGCAGCTTGGTTAGCGGCGGGGGCACAGATACGCAGTATTTT	.	TRBJ2-3	TRBV5-1	few
CATSDPRGLSLNEQFF	TGTGCCACCAGTGATCCCAGGGGTTTGAGTCTCAATGAGCAGTTCTTC	.	TRBJ2-1	TRBV24-1	.
CASGPLVMNTEAFF	TGTGCCAGCGGACCCCTGGTCATGAACACTGAAGCTTTCTTT	.	TRBJ1-1	TRBV19	once
CASSPGLDPGELFF	TGTGCCAGCAGCCCTGGGCTCGATCCCGGGGAGCTGTTTTTT	.	TRBJ2-2	TRBV6-5	.
CASSFSTGSGAEAFF	TGTGCCAGCAGCTTCTCGACAGGGAGCGGAGCTGAAGCTTTCTTT	TRBD1	TRBJ1-1	TRBV7-9	few
CASSQTAKNIQYF	TGTGCCAGCAGCCAGACAGCCAAAAACATTCAGTACTTC	.	TRBJ2-4	TRBV3-1	.
CASSAVGAPSPLHF	TGTGCCAGCAGCGCAGTCGGGGCTCCATCACCCCTCCACTTT	.	TRBJ1-6	TRBV13	few
CASSLGSGEDEQFF	TGTGCCAGCAGCTTGGGTTCGGGGGAGGATGAGCAGTTCTTC	.	TRBJ2-1	TRBV7-3	.
CASSISGTNTDTQYF	TGTGCCAGTAGTATTTCCGGGACTAACACAGATACGCAGTATTTT	TRBD2	TRBJ2-3	TRBV19	few
CASSLSPGHLNTGELFF	TGTGCCAGCAGTTTATCTCCGGGACACCTGAACACCGGGGAGCTGTTTTTT	.	TRBJ2-2	TRBV27	few
CASSKTGRGGNTEAFF	TGTGCCAGCAGCAAGACAGGTCGTGGGGGGAACACTGAAGCTTTCTTT	.	TRBJ1-1	TRBV28	few
CASSYGVSLQNEKLFF	TGTGCCAGCAGTTACGGTGTCTCTTTACAAAATGAAAAACTGTTTTTT	.	TRBJ1-4	TRBV6-5	.
CASSLVQTGGFGDTEAFF	TGCGCCAGCAGCTTGGTCCAGACTGGGGGGTTTGGAGACACTGAAGCTTTCTTT	.	TRBJ1-1	TRBV5-1	few
CASSLQGAANNEQFF	TGTGCCAGCAGCTTACAGGGGGCAGCGAACAATGAGCAGTTCTTC	TRBD1	TRBJ2-1	TRBV7-9	.
CASSPGEVGNQPQHF	TGTGCCAGCAGTCCCGGAGAGGTTGGCAATCAGCCCCAGCATTTT	.	TRBJ1-5	TRBV12-3/TRBV12-4	.
CASSLGTVSYNEQFF	TGCGCCAGCAGCTTGGGGACAGTCTCCTACAATGAGCAGTTCTTC	.	TRBJ2-1	TRBV5-1	few
CASSLGGLRSLYEQYF	TGTGCCAGCAGTTTAGGTGGGTTAAGAAGTCTTTACGAGCAGTACTTC	.	TRBJ2-7	TRBV12-3/TRBV12-4	.
CASSVEDFASSNTGELFF	TGTGCCAGCAGCGTAGAAGATTTCGCTAGCTCGAACACCGGGGAGCTGTTTTTT	.	TRBJ2-2	TRBV9	few
CASSVDPGGHDTQYF	TGTGCCAGCAGCGTCGACCCAGGCGGCCACGATACGCAGTATTTT	.	TRBJ2-3	TRBV9	.
CASRLGADPTNYGYTF	TGTGCCAGCAGACTTGGGGCGGACCCAACTAACTATGGCTACACCTTC	.	TRBJ1-2	TRBV12-3/TRBV12-4	.
CAIRFGTGGTYEQYF	TGTGCCATCAGATTCGGGACAGGGGGTACCTACGAGCAGTACTTC	TRBD1	TRBJ2-7	TRBV10-3	many
CASSHGRAYGELFF	TGTGCCAGCAGCCACGGACGGGCGTACGGGGAGCTGTTTTTT	.	TRBJ2-2	TRBV14	few
CASSQHRVEAFF	TGTGCCAGCTCACAACACAGGGTTGAAGCTTTCTTT	.	TRBJ1-1	TRBV18	.
CASSLGGRPGMVNQPQHF	TGTGCCAGCAGCTTGGGAGGACGGCCGGGTATGGTCAATCAGCCCCAGCATTTT	.	TRBJ1-5	TRBV5-6	.
CASSARDAGGYEQYF	TGTGCCAGCAGCGCCCGGGATGCTGGGGGCTACGAGCAGTACTTC	.	TRBJ2-7	TRBV5-4	.
CASLARTVYTYEQYF	TGTGCCAGCCTAGCCCGGACAGTCTATACCTACGAGCAGTACTTC	.	TRBJ2-7	TRBV28	.
CAISGNTGDTQYF	TGTGCCATCAGCGGGAATACGGGAGATACGCAGTATTTT	.	TRBJ2-3	TRBV10-3	once
CASSRRRTATSTDTQYF	TGTGCCAGCAGTCGCCGTCGGACAGCCACTAGCACAGATACGCAGTATTTT	.	TRBJ2-3	TRBV6-2/TRBV6-3	.
CASSLGTSRETQYF	TGTGCCAGCAGCCTAGGGACTAGCAGAGAGACCCAGTACTTC	TRBD2	TRBJ2-5	TRBV7-2	many
CSARTGPLRGYTF	TGCAGTGCACGGACAGGGCCCTTGAGGGGCTACACCTTC	TRBD1	TRBJ1-2	TRBV20-1	.
CSARDARRILTDTQYF	TGCAGTGCTAGAGATGCGAGGCGGATTCTCACAGATACGCAGTATTTT	.	TRBJ2-3	TRBV20-1	.
CSAGPSVNEQFF	TGCAGCGCCGGTCCTTCGGTCAATGAGCAGTTCTTC	.	TRBJ2-1	TRBV29-1	many
CASSGESTSVPTDTQYF	TGTGCCAGCAGCGGAGAATCAACTAGCGTCCCCACAGATACGCAGTATTTT	TRBD2	TRBJ2-3	TRBV11-3	.
CASRSMGNTEAFF	TGTGCCAGCAGGTCGATGGGGAACACTGAAGCTTTCTTT	.	TRBJ1-1	TRBV28	.
CASSPGQYVYTF	TGTGCCAGCAGCCCGGGACAATATGTCTACACCTTC	.	TRBJ1-2	TRBV7-9	.
CASSNSGRGKDYEQYF	TGTGCCAGTAGTAACTCAGGGAGGGGCAAGGACTACGAGCAGTACTTC	TRBD2	TRBJ2-7	TRBV19	.
CSARPLTRGWDNEQFF	TGCAGTGCTAGACCATTGACTAGAGGATGGGACAATGAGCAGTTCTTC	.	TRBJ2-1	TRBV20-1	.
CAWGSAGGGTEAFF	TGTGCCTGGGGATCAGCAGGGGGAGGTACTGAAGCTTTCTTT	TRBD1	TRBJ1-1	TRBV30	few
CASSREGSNQPQHF	TGTGCCAGCAGTAGAGAGGGGAGCAATCAGCCCCAGCATTTT	.	TRBJ1-5	TRBV2	few
CASSRSVGGSSYNSPLHF	TGTGCCAGCAGCCGCTCAGTGGGGGGGAGCTCCTATAATTCACCCCTCCACTTT	.	TRBJ1-6	TRBV7-2	few
CASRNRQGASTGELFF	TGTGCCAGCAGGAATAGACAGGGGGCGAGCACCGGGGAGCTGTTTTTT	TRBD1	TRBJ2-2	TRBV6-1	.
CASSQEGVRLAGAYEQYF	TGTGCCAGCAGCCAAGAGGGGGTGAGACTAGCGGGGGCCTACGAGCAGTACTTC	TRBD2	TRBJ2-7	TRBV3-1	once
CASSYPQGFEAFF	TGTGCCAGCAGTTACCCACAGGGGTTTGAAGCTTTCTTT	TRBD1	TRBJ1-1	TRBV6-6	.
CASSLREGQETQYF	TGCGCCAGCAGCTTGAGGGAAGGGCAAGAGACCCAGTACTTC	.	TRBJ2-5	TRBV5-1	few
CASSVDTGYYGYTF	TGTGCCAGCAGCGTAGACACAGGCTACTATGGCTACACCTTC	.	TRBJ1-2	TRBV9	few
CASSNPGQTLYEQYF	TGTGCCAGCAGTAATCCGGGACAGACCCTCTACGAGCAGTACTTC	TRBD1	TRBJ2-7	TRBV12-3/TRBV12-4	few
CASSIDRQGQSYYGYTF	TGTGCCAGTAGTATAGATCGTCAGGGACAGAGCTACTATGGCTACACCTTC	TRBD1	TRBJ1-2	TRBV19	few
CASSGPGAGGSRGYEQYF	TGTGCCAGCAGTGGCCCTGGAGCGGGGGGGAGTAGGGGCTACGAGCAGTACTTC	TRBD2	TRBJ2-7	TRBV12-3/TRBV12-4	few
CASSYSIRFFHTEAFF	TGTGCCAGCAGTTACTCGATAAGGTTTTTCCACACTGAAGCTTTCTTT	.	TRBJ1-1	TRBV6-5	.
CASSPGLAMGEQFF	TGTGCCAGTAGCCCGGGACTAGCCATGGGTGAGCAGTTCTTC	TRBD2	TRBJ2-1	TRBV19	.
CASSYWGGPATNEKLFF	TGTGCCAGCAGTTACTGGGGGGGGCCTGCAACTAATGAAAAACTGTTTTTT	.	TRBJ1-4	TRBV6-5	.
CASSLDMSNQYF	TGTGCCAGCAGCTTAGATATGAGTAATCAGTACTTC	.	TRBJ2-4	TRBV11-2	few